Presented here are 26 T cell receptor beta chains from one specimen sequenced in a study of blood T cells in healthy people across ages. With a J-beta primer mix and a sample-barcoded 5' primer, a second PCR ran about 6 to 11 cycles. TCRdb re-called the 5' RACE reads through MiXCR, storing one row per CDR3 protein. This sample has some 880,000 distinct CDR3 sequences, with about 36% found just once. Sequenced sample: blood. The receptors come from a man younger than 35 in good health.

J is TRBJ1-1 and V is TRBV12-3 or TRBV12-4; 10 bases align to TRBD1. V dropped 4 bases and J dropped 3; count of bases not matched to a gene: 11. This CDR3 spans 17 amino acids. CDR3 DNA sequence: TGTGCCAGCAGTTCTCCCCTGGACAGGGGGGCGGACACTGAAGCTTTCTTT. Translating it yields CASSSPLDRGADTEAFF.

This clonotype occurred a few times. An end of the junction does not agree with germline; a read error may underlie this. The chain is built from TRBV5-4 and TRBJ2-1, with TRBD1 as a possible D gene (6 bases). The J call may be mistaken, given a closer DNA end match to TRBJ2-7. The CDR3 runs 15 residues. Germline V gives CDR1 SGHNT, CDR2 YYREEE (reference sequence). CDR3 loop: CASSLDAGTPNEQYF. CDR3 sequence (DNA): TGTGCCAGTAGCTTGGATGCCGGGACACCCAATGAGCAGTACTTC.

In its sample, this clonotype was seen a few times. The rearrangement uses TRBV19 and TRBJ2-7; TRBD2 agrees at 7 bases. Germline V gene sequence: CDR1 LNHDA, CDR2 SQIVND (reference sequence). CDR3 length equals 16 residues. V was clipped by 6 bases and J by 7 bases; unmatched bases: 18. This CDR3 reads CASRSNRDYQYNEQYF. DNA for the CDR3: TGTGCCAGTAGATCAAACCGGGACTACCAGTACAATGAGCAGTACTTC.

This clonotype was seen more than once but under ten times. This chain connects TRBV7-8 to TRBJ2-1; possibly TRBD2 for D (6 bases). This CDR3 is built from 16 residues. V lost 5 bases, J lost 4 bases, and 18 bases lay in between. Germline values: CDR1 SGHVS, CDR2 FQNEAQ. In DNA, the CDR3 is TGTGCCAGCAGCCTCACTAGTGGACTACAGTACAATGAGCAGTTCTTC. Translated, it gives CASSLTSGLQYNEQFF.

This clonotype occurred a few times. The rearrangement uses TRBV29-1 and TRBJ1-2; perhaps TRBD1 as D (6 bases). The CDR3 consists of 14 residues. Trimming removed 1 base from V and 0 bases from J, with 9 bases in between. CDR1 SQVTM and CDR2 ANQGSEA come from the germline V gene. The CDR3: CSVEVDRANYGYTF. The CDR3 nucleotides are TGCAGCGTTGAAGTGGACAGAGCTAACTATGGCTACACCTTC.

The chain uses TRBV12-3 or TRBV12-4 and TRBJ1-5; 7 positions match TRBD1. V was pared by 6 bases and J by 2 bases, with 10 bases of the junction left unmatched. The CDR3 contains 16 residues. This CDR3 is CASRLQTGRGNQPQHF. DNA for the CDR3: TGTGCCAGCAGGCTTCAGACAGGGCGAGGCAATCAGCCCCAGCATTTT.

V is TRBV29-1 and J is TRBJ1-2; no definite D call. The CDR3 is 13 residues long. Germline-derived CDR1 and CDR2 are SQVTM and ANQGSEA. The V gene lost 0 bases and the J gene lost 6 bases, with 11 bases spanning the gap. The CDR3 loop reads CSVEDPGRDGYTF. CDR3 sequence (DNA): TGCAGCGTTGAAGATCCCGGGCGTGATGGCTACACCTTC.

The chain has TRBV20-1 and TRBJ2-3, with 11 nucleotides matching TRBD2. The J segment lost 2 bases and the V segment lost 0 bases, leaving 4 bases of the junction unmatched. The CDR3 is 16 amino acids. CDR1 and CDR2 (germline): DFQATT, SNEGSKA (reference sequence). In nucleotides, the CDR3 is TGCAGTGCTAGAGATCCACTAGCGGGAGCCACAGATACGCAGTATTTT. Its protein product is CSARDPLAGATDTQYF.

The V and J genes are TRBV27 and TRBJ2-3; 11 nucleotides match TRBD2. J gave up 5 bases and V 7 bases, and 5 bases lay outside the gene matches. The CDR3 extends over 14 amino acids. Germline loops: CDR1 MNHEY, CDR2 SMNVEV (reference sequence). CDR3 amino acids: CASKLAGGRDTQYF. In DNA, the CDR3 is TGTGCCAGCAAATTAGCGGGGGGGCGAGATACGCAGTATTTT.

The genes are TRBV12-3 or TRBV12-4 and TRBJ1-5; D gene unclear. Between the trimmed V and J ends, which lost 2 bases and 0 bases, there was a span of 8 bases. The CDR3 has 15 residues. CDR3 nucleotides: TGTGCCAGCAGTTTAACGCCGAATAGCAATCAGCCCCAGCATTTT. Translating it yields CASSLTPNSNQPQHF.

This clonotype was picked up a small number of times. This sequence joins TRBV2 and TRBJ2-5; 7 bases match TRBD1. The CDR3 covers 13 residues. With V trimmed by 6 bases and J by 2 bases, 3 bases remained unmatched. In germline, CDR1 is SNHLY, CDR2 FYNNEI. CDR3 loop: CASRLGQQETQYF. In nucleotides, the CDR3 is TGTGCCAGCAGGCTGGGACAGCAAGAGACCCAGTACTTC.

This clonotype was found many times. The chain carries TRBV10-3 and TRBJ2-1; a weak D match, TRBD2 (5 bases). CDR3 size: 16 residues. From germline, CDR1 is ENHRY and CDR2 SYGVKD. Trimming cost V 9 bases and J 0 bases, with 18 bases left between them. CDR3: CAITPQGLASYNEQFF. CDR3 bases: TGTGCCATAACCCCCCAAGGGCTAGCCTCCTACAATGAGCAGTTCTTC.

V gene TRBV9 combines with J gene TRBJ2-2; tentatively, D is TRBD2 (6 bases). V was clipped by 4 bases and J by 7 bases, with 14 bases between them. Germline assignment: CDR1 SGDLS and CDR2 YYNGEE. The CDR3 spans 14 residues. This CDR3 reads CASSPRRGSGELFF. Written as DNA, the CDR3 is TGTGCCAGCAGCCCCCGACGGGGGAGCGGGGAGCTGTTTTTT.

In this sample, this clonotype turned up a few times. CDR3 coding DNA: TGTGCCAGCAGCGTACTGAGCGGGGGTTCCACAGATACGCAGTATTTT. Translating gives CASSVLSGGSTDTQYF. This chain connects TRBV9 to TRBJ2-3, with 8 bases that match TRBD2. V was clipped by 1 base and J by 2 bases; unmatched bases: 6. CDR1 is SGDLS and CDR2 is YYNGEE in the germline V gene. The CDR3 has 16 amino acids.

This clonotype was seen only a few times. The chain uses TRBV25-1 and TRBJ2-7; D is ambiguous. CDR1 and CDR2 from the germline V gene are MGHDK and SYGVNS. V lost 6 bases and J 7 bases, leaving 16 bases between the germline ends. This CDR3 is 13 amino acids long. In nucleotides, the CDR3 is TGTGCCAGCAGCCCGCTTACCCTCAATGAGCAGTACTTC. Its protein is CASSPLTLNEQYF.

This clonotype was seen only a few times. The chain uses TRBV25-1 and TRBJ1-6, with D tentatively TRBD1 (6 bases). Germline V lookup: CDR1 MGHDK, CDR2 SYGVNS. CDR3 size: 15 residues. Trimming took 6 bases from V and 2 from J, leaving 11 bases between them. CDR3 residues: CASRETGTYNSPLHF. CDR3 sequence (DNA): TGTGCCAGCAGGGAGACAGGAACCTATAATTCACCCCTCCACTTT.

This clonotype has at least ten counts. The chain employs TRBV10-3 and TRBJ2-5; D call uncertain. The CDR3 spans 12 residues. Germline V CDR1 and CDR2: ENHRY, SYGVKD. Trimming shortened V by 7 bases and J by 0 bases, and 6 bases separated the two germline ends. The CDR3 DNA reads as TGTGCCATCAAGAGCCACCAAGAGACCCAGTACTTC. Its protein product is CAIKSHQETQYF.

In the case of this clonotype: A single base separates this from a much larger clone, so it may be a read error. V usage is TRBV29-1 and J usage is TRBJ2-3; TRBD1 might be the D (5 bases). The CDR3 extends over 12 amino acids. The V gene lost 7 bases and the J gene lost 1 base, with 9 bases spanning the gap. The germline V gene encodes CDR1 SQVTM and CDR2 ANQGSEA. CDR3 region: CSAIRGTDTQYF. As DNA, the CDR3 is TGCAGCGCGATCAGGGGCACAGATACGCAGTATTTT.

The chain links TRBV5-1 to TRBJ1-6, with 11 positions matching TRBD1. Germline trimming cut 4 bases from V and 5 bases from J; bases unmatched to any gene: 11. CDR3 length: 18 residues. The germline V gene encodes CDR1 SGHRS and CDR2 YFSETQ. CDR3 coding DNA: TGCGCCAGCAGCCCGACGCCGGGACAGGGGGTTCATAATTCACCCCTCCACTTT. Residues: CASSPTPGQGVHNSPLHF.

The chain carries TRBV5-1 and TRBJ1-2; no clear D gene. CDR3 size: 14 residues. From germline, CDR1 is SGHRS and CDR2 YFSETQ. V lost 4 bases and J lost 2, with 12 bases in between. In DNA form, the CDR3 reads TGCGCCAGCAGCATATCCCGGGGAAACTATGGCTACACCTTC. Amino acids: CASSISRGNYGYTF.

For this clonotype: This may arise from a read error, as a much more abundant clone is one base away. The chain couples TRBV2 to TRBJ2-1; the D call may be TRBD1 or TRBD2 (5 bases each). The CDR3 is made up of 12 amino acids. V was pared by 3 bases and J by 13 bases, with 13 bases between. Germline V lookup: CDR1 SNHLY, CDR2 FYNNEI. This chain's CDR3 is CASSETAETQFF. DNA for the CDR3: TGTGCCAGCAGTGAGACAGCGGAGACCCAGTTCTTC. Full variable domain (rest looked up from reference TRBV2 and TRBJ2-1): EPEVTQTPSHQVTQMGQEVILRCVPISNHLYFYWYRQILGQKVEFLVSFYNNEISEKSEIFDDQFSVERPDGSNFTLKIRSTKLEDSAMYFCASSETAETQFFGPGTRLTVL.

The chain couples TRBV28 to TRBJ1-2; D not resolved. Germline CDR1 reads MDHEN; CDR2 reads SYDVKM. The length of the CDR3 is 12 residues. Deletions cut 3 bases from V and 4 bases from J, with 6 bases between. Written as DNA, the CDR3 is TGTGCCAGCAGTTTGATGGCCTATGGCTACACCTTC. Encoded protein: CASSLMAYGYTF.

There are a few counts of this clonotype. The chain couples TRBV30 to TRBJ1-1, with D perhaps matching TRBD1 (5 bases). The CDR3 sequence is 11 residues long. Trimming removed 3 bases from V and 8 bases from J, with 10 bases in between. Germline loops: CDR1 GTSNPN, CDR2 SVGIG (reference sequence). The CDR3 protein is CAWRGVAEAFF. The CDR3 coding sequence is TGTGCCTGGAGAGGGGTTGCAGAAGCTTTCTTT.

This sequence joins TRBV28 and TRBJ1-2; 7 nucleotides match TRBD1. Germline lookup yields CDR1 MDHEN and CDR2 SYDVKM. The CDR3 runs 13 residues. J lost 7 bases, V lost 2 bases, and 4 bases had no gene match. The CDR3 DNA follows: TGTGCCAGCAGTTTAAAGACAGGGAGTGGCTACACCTTC. It translates to CASSLKTGSGYTF.

This clonotype appeared many times. This chain joins TRBV20-1 and TRBJ2-4; D perhaps matches TRBD1 (6 bases). The CDR3 has 15 amino acids. CDR1 is DFQATT and CDR2 is SNEGSKA in the germline V gene (reference sequence). V dropped 1 base and J dropped 1 base, with 11 bases sitting between them. The CDR3 spells CSARGPTGAKNIQYF. The CDR3 DNA reads TGCAGTGCTAGAGGCCCTACAGGGGCCAAAAACATTCAGTACTTC.

CDR3 coding DNA: TGCGCCAGCAGCCAAGGGTGGGAAGCTTTCTTT. As protein: CASSQGWEAFF. J is TRBJ1-1 and V is TRBV4-3; D call uncertain. Germline V gene lookup returns CDR1 LGHNA and CDR2 YSLEER. Trimming stripped 1 base from V and 8 bases from J, with 5 bases between. This CDR3 is 11 amino acids long.